This is a list of T cell receptor beta chains from one sample in a study of response to subunit inactivated influenza vaccine. MiXCR, applied by TCRdb to the RT-PCR reads, yields one record per CDR3 protein. The profile shows 550,000 to 650,000 distinct CDR3 sequences, 12% of them singletons. Here the sequenced sample was PBMCs from blood, taken on the day of vaccination. Source of these receptors: a man aged 45-60 years who received an inactivated influenza vaccine. CDR3s include the opening cysteine and the closing phenylalanine or tryptophan. D genes are given only for firm matches. Only some rows state a clone size, as once, few, many or a class for expanded clones.

cdr3_aa cdr3_nt j_call d_call clone_size v_call
CSARRLAGETQYF TGCAGTGCTAGAAGACTAGCGGGGGAGACCCAGTACTTC TRBJ2-5 TRBD2 many TRBV20-1
CASTWTGAHNEQFF TGTGCCAGTACCTGGACAGGGGCACACAATGAGCAGTTCTTC TRBJ2-1 TRBD1 few TRBV6-1
CASSRPSNQPQHF TGTGCCAGCAGTCGCCCGAGCAATCAGCCCCAGCATTTT TRBJ1-5 . . TRBV6-2/TRBV6-3
CAWQKRMRAVETQYF TGTGCCTGGCAAAAGCGAATGAGGGCTGTAGAGACCCAGTACTTC TRBJ2-5 . once TRBV30
CASAVDGDRSYEQYF TGTGCCAGCGCCGTCGACGGTGACAGATCCTACGAGCAGTACTTC TRBJ2-7 . . TRBV6-1
CASNPGLVLAETQYF TGTGCCAGCAATCCGGGACTAGTATTGGCAGAGACCCAGTACTTC TRBJ2-5 TRBD2 many TRBV6-1
CASSLGAGLLREDTQYF TGCGCCAGCAGCTTGGGCGCGGGACTTCTAAGGGAAGATACGCAGTATTTT TRBJ2-3 . few TRBV5-1
CSVEELAGGLLDNEQFF TGCAGCGTTGAAGAGCTAGCGGGAGGCCTCCTCGACAATGAGCAGTTCTTC TRBJ2-1 TRBD2 many TRBV29-1
CASSRPLAGGQETQYF TGTGCCAGCAGCCGGCCCCTAGCGGGAGGGCAAGAGACCCAGTACTTC TRBJ2-5 TRBD2 many TRBV7-2
CASSLINGNTIYF TGTGCCAGCAGTTTAATCAATGGAAACACCATATATTTT TRBJ1-3 . few TRBV12-3/TRBV12-4
CASSVQDNSGNTIYF TGTGCCAGCAGCGTACAGGACAACTCTGGAAACACCATATATTTT TRBJ1-3 . . TRBV9
CASSALNEQFF TGTGCCAGCAGCGCCCTAAATGAGCAGTTCTTC TRBJ2-1 . many TRBV9
CASTRQGGRWYTGELFF TGTGCCAGCACCCGACAGGGAGGGAGATGGTACACCGGGGAGCTGTTTTTT TRBJ2-2 . few TRBV6-2/TRBV6-3
CASSQGSSGRDEQFF TGTGCCAGCAGCCAAGGGTCAAGCGGGAGAGATGAGCAGTTCTTC TRBJ2-1 TRBD2 many TRBV4-2
CASSSTSGRNQETQYF TGTGCCAGCAGCTCAACTAGCGGGCGGAACCAAGAGACCCAGTACTTC TRBJ2-5 TRBD2 many TRBV7-9
CASSSPPVFEQYF TGTGCCAGCAGCTCCCCCCCGGTTTTCGAGCAGTACTTC TRBJ2-7 . . TRBV7-2
CASSLGLAGSADTQYF TGTGCCAGCAGCTTAGGTCTAGCGGGGTCCGCAGATACGCAGTATTTT TRBJ2-3 TRBD2 many TRBV7-2
CASGLAGVTETQYF TGTGCCAGCGGACTAGCGGGAGTAACGGAGACCCAGTACTTC TRBJ2-5 TRBD2 many TRBV25-1
CASRGQKYTEAFF TGTGCCAGCAGGGGGCAAAAGTACACTGAAGCTTTCTTT TRBJ1-1 . few TRBV6-1
CSARGGLVTYEQYF TGCAGTGCTAGAGGTGGCTTGGTAACCTACGAGCAGTACTTC TRBJ2-7 . . TRBV20-1
CASSSGGGTDTQYF TGCGCCAGCAGCTCTGGAGGGGGCACAGATACGCAGTATTTT TRBJ2-3 . many TRBV5-1
CASSRSSSGSYEQYF TGCGCCAGCAGCCGATCCTCCTCGGGCTCCTACGAGCAGTACTTC TRBJ2-7 . many TRBV4-1
CAWGHLAKNIQYF TGTGCCTGGGGACATCTAGCCAAAAACATTCAGTACTTC TRBJ2-4 . . TRBV30
CSARRRDSSYNEQFF TGCAGTGCTAGACGCCGGGACTCCTCCTACAATGAGCAGTTCTTC TRBJ2-1 . few TRBV20-1
CASSARPGQRQDPNTEAFF TGTGCCAGCAGCGCACGTCCGGGCCAAAGACAGGACCCTAACACTGAAGCTTTCTTT TRBJ1-1 . few TRBV21-1
CASSPRGGTGSDEQYF TGTGCCAGCAGCCCACGTGGCGGGACAGGGAGCGACGAGCAGTACTTC TRBJ2-7 TRBD1 . TRBV5-5
CASSPRLGSSYEQYF TGTGCCAGCAGCCCCCGGTTGGGATCCTCCTACGAGCAGTACTTC TRBJ2-7 . . TRBV7-2
CASSSGPGDEQFF TGCGCCAGCAGCAGCGGACCCGGCGATGAGCAGTTCTTC TRBJ2-1 . few TRBV5-1
CASSQDPLAGAGASYNEQFF TGCGCCAGCAGCCAAGATCCACTAGCGGGGGCCGGAGCTTCCTACAATGAGCAGTTCTTC TRBJ2-1 TRBD2 . TRBV4-3
CSARLGLHYEQYF TGCAGTGCTAGACTCGGACTTCACTACGAGCAGTACTTC TRBJ2-7 . . TRBV20-1
CSVRDSSALETQYF TGCAGCGTTCGGGACAGCTCAGCGTTGGAGACCCAGTACTTC TRBJ2-5 TRBD1 . TRBV29-1
CASSRTGGQRPYNEQFF TGCGCCAGCAGCCGGACAGGGGGGCAAAGGCCCTACAATGAGCAGTTCTTC TRBJ2-1 TRBD1 . TRBV5-1
CASRQGTANYGYTF TGCGCCAGCAGACAAGGGACGGCTAACTATGGCTACACCTTC TRBJ1-2 . many TRBV5-1
CASSIPGQGVYEQYF TGTGCCAGCAGTATCCCGGGACAGGGGGTCTACGAGCAGTACTTC TRBJ2-7 TRBD1 many TRBV6-2/TRBV6-3
CASSKQGPGTSGQETQYF TGTGCCAGCTCCAAGCAGGGCCCTGGGACTAGCGGCCAAGAGACCCAGTACTTC TRBJ2-5 TRBD2 . TRBV3-1
CASSEFLNTGELFF TGCGCCAGCAGTGAGTTTCTGAACACCGGGGAGCTGTTTTTT TRBJ2-2 . many TRBV10-1
CASSPHGSSANEQFF TGTGCCAGCAGCCCCCACGGGAGTAGCGCCAATGAGCAGTTCTTC TRBJ2-1 . many TRBV7-9
CASSLLAGDTIYF TGTGCCAGCAGTTTATTAGCGGGGGACACCATATATTTT TRBJ1-3 . many TRBV27
CASSVGGLYYGYTF TGTGCCAGCAGTGTAGGGGGGCTCTACTATGGCTACACCTTC TRBJ1-2 . . TRBV2
CSARLPGLAGVQETQYF TGCAGTGCTAGACTTCCGGGACTAGCGGGGGTACAAGAGACCCAGTACTTC TRBJ2-5 TRBD2 many TRBV20-1
CASTLGTNFGGTYEQYF TGTGCCAGCACGCTCGGGACAAATTTCGGGGGGACCTACGAGCAGTACTTC TRBJ2-7 . few TRBV6-2/TRBV6-3
CAISGAAGEGQFF TGTGCCATCAGCGGGGCAGCGGGCGAGGGGCAGTTCTTC TRBJ2-1 . few TRBV10-3
CSVVPGGLGEQYF TGCAGCGTTGTCCCGGGGGGGCTGGGAGAGCAGTACTTC TRBJ2-7 TRBD2 . TRBV29-1
CSARRPGLASGELFF TGCAGTGCACGACGCCCGGGACTAGCGTCCGGGGAGCTGTTTTTT TRBJ2-2 TRBD2 few TRBV20-1
CATSDRSGVQYF TGTGCCACCAGTGACCGTTCGGGAGTGCAGTACTTC TRBJ2-5 . many TRBV24-1
CASSPRVSGGTDTQYF TGTGCCAGCAGCCCCCGGGTTAGCGGGGGCACAGATACGCAGTATTTT TRBJ2-3 TRBD2 . TRBV5-5
CAIGAAGVPDTQYF TGTGCCATAGGGGCGGCGGGAGTACCAGATACGCAGTATTTT TRBJ2-3 TRBD2 . TRBV12-3/TRBV12-4
CASSPIRGGAEQFF TGTGCCAGCAGCCCGATCAGGGGAGGGGCTGAGCAGTTCTTC TRBJ2-1 . many TRBV7-2
CASRRTGTVYEQFF TGTGCCAGCAGGCGAACCGGGACCGTCTATGAGCAGTTCTTC TRBJ2-1 . many TRBV7-9
CASRPTAVEDTEAFF TGTGCCAGCAGGCCTACCGCGGTCGAGGACACTGAAGCTTTCTTT TRBJ1-1 . few TRBV6-1